This T cell receptor beta chain was found in a study of cytomegalovirus exposure and HLA in healthy donors. This CDR3 is 12 amino acids long. Germline V gene data show CDR1 as SQVTM and CDR2 as ANQGSEA. V dropped 1 base and J dropped 5 bases, with 8 bases sitting between them. It was with 60 Vbeta and 13 Jbeta primers that the PCR ran. TCRdb keeps only in-frame clones here, not all; method: immunoSEQ multiplex PCR. The sample has roughly 88,000 clones; roughly 63% are singletons. This sequence was found in a man aged 45-65 years in good health and CMV-seronegative. The chain is built from TRBV29-1 and TRBJ1-2, with D hard to call. Sequencing was done on a sample of PBMCs. As DNA, the CDR3 is TGCAGCGTTGAAGCTTCGCGATATGGCTACACCTTC. Encoded protein: CSVEASRYGYTF.